This T cell receptor (beta chain) is drawn from a study of T cells in Graves' hyperthyroidism and ophthalmopathy. At the level of the study: Peripheral blood was secured at the point of initial diagnosis, before any treatment.

The sample holds many counts of this clonotype. Orbital computed tomography and thyroid ultrasound, together with serum TRAb and thyroxine and clinical symptoms, were used for diagnoses. Trimming removed 6 bases at V and 1 base at J, with 5 bases between. The CDR3 extends over 12 amino acids. Amplification yielded TCR beta CDR3 regions, with RNA transcripts as the source. The HTBI primer set served for first-round RT-PCR of the TCR CDR3. TCRdb reprocessed the multiplex PCR reads via MiXCR and lists one record per CDR3 protein. The table shows some 440,000 distinct CDR3 sequences, with 15% to 19% occurring only once.

The TCR was taken from a woman under 30 with Graves' hyperthyroidism. Sequenced: blood. The genes are TRBV12-3 or TRBV12-4 and TRBJ2-3, with no clear D. This CDR3 is CASRSRTDTQYF. CDR3 nucleotide sequence: TGTGCCAGCAGGAGCCGCACAGATACGCAGTATTTT.